These 6 T cell receptor delta chains were sequenced from one sample in a study of gamma-delta chains in newborns, infants, children. TCRdb re-processed the reads using CATT. Here the sample spans around 8,000 delta-chain clones, 1.5% to 2% being singletons. The sample was blood. The receptor set was obtained from a child who was a newborn, infant or young child, either healthy, febrile or measles-vaccinated (not recorded which).

This clone was detected a few times. The rearrangement joins TRDV1 to TRDJ1; 10 bases map to TRDD3. CDR3 length equals 27 residues. In germline, CDR1 is TSWWSYY, CDR2 QGS. The V gene end was trimmed by 0 bases and the J gene end by 2 bases; junction bases not matched to a gene: 36. The CDR3 is CALGELILLQIPLLGDALVAGTDKLIF. The CDR3 nucleotides read TGTGCTCTTGGGGAACTTATCCTTCTCCAGATTCCACTACTGGGGGATGCGCTGGTTGCGGGGACCGATAAACTCATCTTT.

This clone has a handful of counts. This likely reflects a read error, since a far larger clone is one base away. Other nucleotide sequences from this sample produce the same CDR3. The genes are TRDV2 and TRDJ3; possible D gene TRDD3, 5 bases. The CDR3 is 18 amino acids. Germline CDR1 GEAIGNYY, CDR2 EKD. Here the CDR3 DNA reads TGTGCCTGTGACACCGTTGCGGGAAGCTCCTGGGATACCCGACAGATGTTTTTC. This sequence encodes CACDTVAGSSWDTRQMFF.

This clone was picked up a small number of times. The chain links TRDV1 to TRDJ1, with 10 bases fitting TRDD3. CDR1 is TSWWSYY and CDR2 is QGS in the germline V gene. The CDR3 is made up of 22 amino acids. The junction had 25 bases not matched to a gene; V was cut back by 6 bases and J by 0 bases. The CDR3 DNA sequence: TGTGCTCTTGGTCTTCCTGCGCGGGTACTGGGGGATGCGACGGGGTACACCGATAAACTCATCTTT. This codes for CALGLPARVLGDATGYTDKLIF.

The rearrangement joins TRDV1 to TRDJ1; 9 positions agree with TRDD3. Germline V lookup: CDR1 TSWWSYY, CDR2 QGS. V dropped 5 bases and J dropped 3; count of bases not matched to a gene: 16. The CDR3 is made up of 18 amino acids. CDR3: CALGNGYWGGYRADKLIF. CDR3 nucleotides: TGTGCTCTTGGGAACGGATACTGGGGGGGATACCGGGCCGATAAACTCATCTTT.

By its share, this clone is medium-sized. The chain uses TRDV1 and TRDJ1, with 7 bases that match TRDD3. Trimming at V came to 2 bases and at J to 4 bases, leaving 16 bases not matched to a gene. Germline assignment: CDR1 TSWWSYY and CDR2 QGS. This CDR3 is built from 18 residues. CDR3 loop: CALGEAALWGGPNDKLIF. CDR3 nucleotide sequence: TGTGCTCTTGGGGAAGCGGCCCTCTGGGGGGGACCGAACGATAAACTCATCTTT.

This clone was observed a handful of times. The rearrangement links TRDV1 to TRDJ3; TRDD3 aligns across 9 bases. The V segment lost 5 bases and the J segment 0 bases; nucleotides outside the gene matches: 26. The germline V gene has CDR1 TSWWSYY and CDR2 QGS. The CDR3 loop spans 25 amino acids. The CDR3 sequence: CALGNSSYTSGGSPSSSWDTRQMFF. The CDR3 DNA follows: TGTGCTCTTGGGAACTCCTCCTATACCTCTGGGGGATCCCCCTCCAGCTCCTGGGACACCCGACAGATGTTTTTC.